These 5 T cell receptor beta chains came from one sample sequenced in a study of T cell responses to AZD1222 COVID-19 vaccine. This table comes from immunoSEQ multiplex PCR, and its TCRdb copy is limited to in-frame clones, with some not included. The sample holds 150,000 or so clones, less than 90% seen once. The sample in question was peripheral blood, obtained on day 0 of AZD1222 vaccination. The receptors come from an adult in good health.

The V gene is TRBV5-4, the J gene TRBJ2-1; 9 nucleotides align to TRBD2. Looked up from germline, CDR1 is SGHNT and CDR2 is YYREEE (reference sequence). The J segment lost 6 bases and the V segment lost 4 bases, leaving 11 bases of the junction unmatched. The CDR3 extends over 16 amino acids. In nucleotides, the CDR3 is TGTGCCAGCAGCGCATGGAGCGGGGGGCCGTCCAATGAGCAGTTCTTC. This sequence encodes CASSAWSGGPSNEQFF.

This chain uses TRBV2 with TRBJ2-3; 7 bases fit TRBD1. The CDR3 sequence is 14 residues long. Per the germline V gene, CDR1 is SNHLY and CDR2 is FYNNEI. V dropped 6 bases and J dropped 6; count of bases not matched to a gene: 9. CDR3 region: CASRGQGQTDTQYF. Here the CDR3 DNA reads TGTGCCAGCAGGGGGCAGGGACAGACGGATACGCAGTATTTT.

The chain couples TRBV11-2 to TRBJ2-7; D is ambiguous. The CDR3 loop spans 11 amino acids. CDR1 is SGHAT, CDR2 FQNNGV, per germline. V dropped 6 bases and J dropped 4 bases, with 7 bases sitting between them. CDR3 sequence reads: CASRFRYEQYF. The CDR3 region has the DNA TGTGCCAGCAGGTTCAGGTACGAGCAGTACTTC.

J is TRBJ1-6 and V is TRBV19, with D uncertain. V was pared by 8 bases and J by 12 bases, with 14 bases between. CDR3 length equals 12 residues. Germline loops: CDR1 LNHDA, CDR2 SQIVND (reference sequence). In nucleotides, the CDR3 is TGTGCCAGTCGGCTCGAGGGAGGACCCCTCCACTTT. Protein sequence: CASRLEGGPLHF.

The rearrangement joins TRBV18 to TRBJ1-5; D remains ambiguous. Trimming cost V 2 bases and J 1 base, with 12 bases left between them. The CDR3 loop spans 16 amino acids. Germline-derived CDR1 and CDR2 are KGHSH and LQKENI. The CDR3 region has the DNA TGTGCCAGCTCACCAGAGGCACCCTGGAGCAATCAGCCCCAGCATTTT. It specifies CASSPEAPWSNQPQHF.